The source of this T cell receptor beta chain is a study of identical twins (dated by TCRdb to about 2016). For the study in its entirety: To test whether fetal clonotypes persist, the study used deep sequencing on TCR alpha and beta repertoires from monozygotic twins, unrelated adults of various ages, and cord blood. Replicate twin experiments were performed at different times using different library preparation protocols to rule out contamination. What the study reported, not specific to this receptor: The excess sharing between twins in beta out-of-frame sequences was weaker because fewer shared sequences reduced the signal-to-noise ratio. Fewer insertions were carried by abundant cord blood beta clonotypes, a similar but weaker trend appeared in young adult naive repertoires, and no such trend appeared in memory repertoires. Because the same donors could not be followed over many years, the conclusions depended on cross-sectional statistical analysis. Invariant T cells such as MAIT and iNKT could partly confound zero-insertion analyses, although diverse VJ usage argued against such confounding for most clonotypes. Recombination models systematically underestimated out-of-frame TCR alpha sharing in monozygotic twins but agreed with sharing between unrelated individuals. Compared with coincidental sharing between unrelated individuals, out-of-frame TCR alpha sequences shared between twins had an excess of sequences with low generation probability.

The CDR3 covers 14 residues, taking in both the cysteine and the phenylalanine. CDR3 DNA only is kept here, 42 bases in frame from base 1. Ends trimmed: V by 5 bases, J by 8 bases; bases unmatched to a gene: 9. Per the germline V gene (reference sequence), DFQATT is the CDR1 and SNEGSKA is the CDR2. All donors were healthy Caucasians. Three pairs of female monozygotic twins, all aged about 18 to 30 years, made up the twin cohort. Positive isolation kits from Invitrogen were used to isolate the CD4+ and CD8+ T cell populations. This clonotype has only a few counts. This receptor's antigen is unknown. There are no base qualities to consult, and no much larger clone falls within one base. Receptors were amplified or captured by 5' RACE. These reads were obtained on an Illumina HiSeq 2000. Template switching introduced a universal primer binding site; the final cDNA contained a unique molecular identifier, enabling accurate counting of TCR cDNA molecules. Specific primers in the conserved constant-segment region were used to synthesize first-strand cDNA for TCR alpha and beta chains. To control for contamination, each cDNA library was double barcoded with a SMART-Mk sample barcode plus Illumina barcodes. Two successive PCR steps introduced TruSeq adapter sequences along with Illumina sample barcodes. The TCR alpha and beta cDNA libraries were sequenced on the Illumina HiSeq platform using custom primers. The paper's data handling went like this. Unique molecular identifiers were extracted from raw reads with MiGEC, and CDR3 positions were determined with MiXCR. Recombination models were inferred per individual with the repgenHMM and IGoR tools using an EM algorithm. Shared clonotypes were analyzed with the tcR package in R, and sharing was normalized by the product of cloneset sizes. To study raw recombination free of thymic and clonal selection effects, out-of-frame nonproductive sequences were analyzed. Using fastp trimming at Q25 and MiXCR clonotype assembly, TCRdb reanalyzed the public sequencing data and kept in-frame beta chains. Each CDR3 protein appears once, grouped with its most common genes and DNA. The authors' filters were not applied to this entry. The sample table lists a few hundred thousand distinct CDR3 sequences, roughly 15% of them with a count of one. Together, the top ten hold less than 0.5% of the sample.

These data also featured in a second study, about yellow fever vaccine responses in identical twins. The second study's authors report: The authors reported that the T cell response to vaccination in identical twins appeared partly convergent and partly personalized. In identical twins, the study followed T cell clones that responded to the vaccine with precision.

This sequence was found in a woman under 30 in good health. The chain is encoded by TRBV20-1 joined to TRBJ2-1; the junction holds 10 bases that match TRBD2. Sequencing used CD4+ T cells sorted from blood. This receptor carries the CDR3 CSAQSGGASHEQFF. The nucleotides read TGCAGTGCTCAAAGCGGGGGGGCCAGCCATGAGCAGTTCTTC.